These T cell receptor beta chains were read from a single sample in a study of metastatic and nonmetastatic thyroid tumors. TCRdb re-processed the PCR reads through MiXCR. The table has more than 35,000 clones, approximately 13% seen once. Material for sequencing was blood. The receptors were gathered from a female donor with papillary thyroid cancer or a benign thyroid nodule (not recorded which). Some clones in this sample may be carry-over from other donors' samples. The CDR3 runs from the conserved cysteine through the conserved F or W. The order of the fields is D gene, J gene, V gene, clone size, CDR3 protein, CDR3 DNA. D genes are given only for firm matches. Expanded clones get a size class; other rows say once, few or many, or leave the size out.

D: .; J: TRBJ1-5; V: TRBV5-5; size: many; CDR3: CASSPGGGGPQHF; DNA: TGTGCCAGCAGCCCAGGAGGGGGAGGGCCCCAGCATTTT
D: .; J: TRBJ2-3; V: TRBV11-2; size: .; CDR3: CASSAGHLLLDTQYF; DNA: TGTGCCAGCAGCGCCGGACATTTGCTTTTAGATACGCAGTATTTT
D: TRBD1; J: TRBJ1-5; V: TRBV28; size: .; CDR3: CASNTGGTQDQPQHF; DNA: TGTGCCAGCAATACAGGGGGCACTCAGGATCAGCCCCAGCATTTT
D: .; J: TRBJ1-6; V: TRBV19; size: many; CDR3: CASSTGHRHNSPLHF; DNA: TGTGCCAGTAGTACGGGCCACCGACATAATTCACCCCTCCACTTT
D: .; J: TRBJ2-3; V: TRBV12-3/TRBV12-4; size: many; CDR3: CASSGLADTQYF; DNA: TGTGCCAGCAGTGGGTTAGCAGATACGCAGTATTTT
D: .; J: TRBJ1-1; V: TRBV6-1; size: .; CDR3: CASRTPLPAEAFF; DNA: TGTGCCAGCAGGACCCCTCTACCCGCTGAAGCTTTCTTT
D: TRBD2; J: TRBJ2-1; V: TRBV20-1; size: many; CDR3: CSARDLAGGGNEQFF; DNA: TGCAGTGCTAGAGACCTAGCGGGAGGTGGCAATGAGCAGTTCTTC
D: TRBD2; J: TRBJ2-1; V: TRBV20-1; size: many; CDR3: CSAKGSSGRLGGNEQFF; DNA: TGCAGTGCAAAGGGGTCTAGCGGGAGGTTGGGGGGCAATGAGCAGTTCTTC
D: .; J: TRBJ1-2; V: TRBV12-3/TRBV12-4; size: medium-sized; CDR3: CASSQGPNYGYTF; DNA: TGTGCCAGCAGTCAGGGACCGAACTATGGCTACACCTTC
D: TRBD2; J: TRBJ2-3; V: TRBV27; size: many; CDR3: CASSWASGVADTQYF; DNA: TGTGCCAGCAGTTGGGCTAGCGGAGTTGCTGATACGCAGTATTTT
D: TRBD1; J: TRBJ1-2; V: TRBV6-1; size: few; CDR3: CASAGTGLNYGYTF; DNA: TGTGCCAGCGCCGGGACAGGGCTGAACTATGGCTACACCTTC
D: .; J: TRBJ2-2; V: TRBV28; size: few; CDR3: CASSLWSSTGELFF; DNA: TGTGCCAGCAGTTTATGGTCTAGCACCGGGGAGCTGTTTTTT